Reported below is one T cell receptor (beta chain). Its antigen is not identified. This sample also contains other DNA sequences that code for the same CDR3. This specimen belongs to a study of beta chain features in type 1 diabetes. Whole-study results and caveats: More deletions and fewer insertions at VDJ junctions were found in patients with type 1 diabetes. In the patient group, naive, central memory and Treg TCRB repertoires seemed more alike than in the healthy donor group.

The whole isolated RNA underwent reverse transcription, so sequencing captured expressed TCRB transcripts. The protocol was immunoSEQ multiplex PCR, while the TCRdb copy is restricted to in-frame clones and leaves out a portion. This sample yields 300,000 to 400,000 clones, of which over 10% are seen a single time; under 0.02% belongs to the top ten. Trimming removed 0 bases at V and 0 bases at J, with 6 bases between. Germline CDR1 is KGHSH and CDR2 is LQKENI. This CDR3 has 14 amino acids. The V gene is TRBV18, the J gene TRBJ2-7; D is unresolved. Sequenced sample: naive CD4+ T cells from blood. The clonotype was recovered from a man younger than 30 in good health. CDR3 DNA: TGTGCCAGCTCACCACCGGCGGACTCCTACGAGCAGTACTTC. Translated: CASSPPADSYEQYF.